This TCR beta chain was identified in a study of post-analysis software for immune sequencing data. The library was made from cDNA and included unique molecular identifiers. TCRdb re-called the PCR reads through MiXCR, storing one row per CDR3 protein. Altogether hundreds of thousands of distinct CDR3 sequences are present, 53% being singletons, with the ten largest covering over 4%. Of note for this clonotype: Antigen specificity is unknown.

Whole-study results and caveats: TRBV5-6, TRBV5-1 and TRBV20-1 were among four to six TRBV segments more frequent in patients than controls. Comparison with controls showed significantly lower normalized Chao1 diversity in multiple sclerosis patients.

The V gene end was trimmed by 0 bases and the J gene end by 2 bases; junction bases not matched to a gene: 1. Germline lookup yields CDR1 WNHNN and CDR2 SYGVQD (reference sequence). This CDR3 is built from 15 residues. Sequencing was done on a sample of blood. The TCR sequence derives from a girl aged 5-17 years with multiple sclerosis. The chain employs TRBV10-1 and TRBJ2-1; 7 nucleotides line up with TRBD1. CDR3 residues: CASSESGQPYNEQFF. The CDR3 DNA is TGCGCCAGCAGTGAGTCGGGACAGCCCTACAATGAGCAGTTCTTC.